This paragraph reports one T cell receptor (beta chain). Methods used by the authors: Counts of nucleated cells, estimated from reference gene primer amplification, were obtained. Sequencing was performed with immunoSEQ multiplex PCR; in TCRdb, only in-frame clones are kept and a portion is missing. The V and J calls and clone size come from that table; D and trimming were worked out from the DNA. In the table there are about 240,000 clones, approximately 90% of which are singletons. The V segment lost 5 bases and the J segment 6 bases; nucleotides outside the gene matches: 8. Germline V gene data show CDR1 as SGDLS and CDR2 as YYNGEE. This CDR3 is built from 15 residues. Those enrolled, adults aged about 18 to 89 years, came from about two dozen US areas. Categorization into cohorts depended on clinical history that participants reported. For recovered donors of Cohort 3, there were two negative PCRs, clearance, or symptom resolution.

The data were obtained in a study of blood T cell repertoires in COVID-19. The receptor was derived from a woman aged 25 to 39 who had recovered from COVID-19. This chain links TRBV9 with TRBJ1-6; TRBD1 matches at 7 bases. The sequencing sample was made of PBMCs or T cells enriched from blood (not recorded which). The CDR3 DNA is TGTGCCAGCAGTGAACTCGACAGGGCTAATTCACCCCTCCACTTT. Its translation: CASSELDRANSPLHF.